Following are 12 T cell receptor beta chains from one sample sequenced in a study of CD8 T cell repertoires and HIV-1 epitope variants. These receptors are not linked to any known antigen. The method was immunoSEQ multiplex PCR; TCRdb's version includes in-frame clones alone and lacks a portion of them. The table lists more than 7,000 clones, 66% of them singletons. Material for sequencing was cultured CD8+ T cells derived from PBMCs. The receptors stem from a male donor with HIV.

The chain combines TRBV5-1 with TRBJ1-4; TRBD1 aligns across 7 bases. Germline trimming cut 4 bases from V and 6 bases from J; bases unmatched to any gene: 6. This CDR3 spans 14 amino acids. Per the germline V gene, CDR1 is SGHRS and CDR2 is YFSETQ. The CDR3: CASSPGQTYEKLFF. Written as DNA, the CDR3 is TGCGCCAGCAGCCCGGGACAGACATATGAAAAACTGTTTTTT.

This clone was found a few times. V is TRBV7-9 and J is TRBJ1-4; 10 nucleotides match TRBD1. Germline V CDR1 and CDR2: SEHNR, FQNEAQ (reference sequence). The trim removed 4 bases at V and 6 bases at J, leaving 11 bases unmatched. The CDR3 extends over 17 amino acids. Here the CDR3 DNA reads TGTGCCAGCAGCTCACTCTTATCCGGGACAGGGGATGAAAAACTGTTTTTT. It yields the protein CASSSLLSGTGDEKLFF.

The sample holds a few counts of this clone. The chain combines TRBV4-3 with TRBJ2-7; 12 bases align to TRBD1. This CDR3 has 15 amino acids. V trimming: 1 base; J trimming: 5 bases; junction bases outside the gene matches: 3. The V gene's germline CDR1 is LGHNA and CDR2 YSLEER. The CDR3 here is CASSQGDRGRDEQYF. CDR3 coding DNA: TGCGCCAGCAGCCAAGGGGACAGGGGGCGAGACGAGCAGTACTTC.

The CDR3 nucleotides read TGTGCCAGCTCTAGTGGAGCGGGGGACTTAAGGAGGGAGCTGTTTTTT. This sequence encodes CASSSGAGDLRRELFF. The chain employs TRBV7-8 and TRBJ2-2, with 8 nucleotides matching TRBD2. V was clipped by 8 bases and J by 9 bases; unmatched bases: 17. The germline gives CDR1 SGHVS, CDR2 FQNEAQ. The CDR3 has 16 residues.

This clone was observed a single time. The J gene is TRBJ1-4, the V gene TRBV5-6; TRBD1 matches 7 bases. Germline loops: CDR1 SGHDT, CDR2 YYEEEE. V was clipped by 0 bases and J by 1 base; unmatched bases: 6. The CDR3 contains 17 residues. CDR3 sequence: CASSLVGQDGTNEKLFF. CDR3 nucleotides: TGTGCCAGCAGCTTGGTTGGACAGGACGGAACTAATGAAAAACTGTTTTTT.

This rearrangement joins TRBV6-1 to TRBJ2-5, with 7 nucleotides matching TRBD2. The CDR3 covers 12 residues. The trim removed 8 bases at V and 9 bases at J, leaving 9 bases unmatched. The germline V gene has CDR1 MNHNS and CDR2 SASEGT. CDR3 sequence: CASFRGGSAQYF. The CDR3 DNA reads TGTGCCAGCTTTAGGGGAGGGTCGGCCCAGTACTTC.

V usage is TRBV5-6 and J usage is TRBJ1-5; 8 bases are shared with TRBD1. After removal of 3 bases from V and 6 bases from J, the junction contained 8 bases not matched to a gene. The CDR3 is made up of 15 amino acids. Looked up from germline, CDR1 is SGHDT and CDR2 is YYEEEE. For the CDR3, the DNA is TGTGCCAGCAGCTCGCAGGGGGCTTGGGGTCAGCCCCAGCATTTT. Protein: CASSSQGAWGQPQHF.

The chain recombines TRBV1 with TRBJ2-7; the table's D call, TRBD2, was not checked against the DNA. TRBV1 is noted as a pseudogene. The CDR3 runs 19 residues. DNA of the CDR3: TGCGCCAGCAGCCAAGAGCCGGGAGCGGGCGCCCTGAGCTCCTACGAGCAGTACTTC. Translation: CASSQEPGAGALSSYEQYF.

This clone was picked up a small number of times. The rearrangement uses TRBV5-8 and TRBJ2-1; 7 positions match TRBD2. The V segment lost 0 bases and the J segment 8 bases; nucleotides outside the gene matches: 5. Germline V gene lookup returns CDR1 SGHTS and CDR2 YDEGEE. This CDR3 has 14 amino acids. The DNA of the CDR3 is TGTGCCAGCAGCTTGGATAGCGGGTTGGATGAGCAGTTCTTC. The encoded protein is CASSLDSGLDEQFF. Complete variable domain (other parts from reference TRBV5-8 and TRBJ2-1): EAGVTQSPTHLIKTRGQQATLRCSPISGHTSVYWYQQALGLGLQFLLWYDEGEERNRGNFPPRFSGRQFPNYSSELNVNALELEDSALYLCASSLDSGLDEQFFGPGTRLTVL.

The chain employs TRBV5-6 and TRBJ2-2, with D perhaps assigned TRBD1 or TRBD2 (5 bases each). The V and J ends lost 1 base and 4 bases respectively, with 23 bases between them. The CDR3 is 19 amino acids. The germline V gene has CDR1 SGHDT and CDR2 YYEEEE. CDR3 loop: CASSLLYSPPLGVTGELFF. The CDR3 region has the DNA TGTGCCAGCAGCTTGCTGTATTCACCACCATTGGGGGTCACCGGGGAGCTGTTTTTT.

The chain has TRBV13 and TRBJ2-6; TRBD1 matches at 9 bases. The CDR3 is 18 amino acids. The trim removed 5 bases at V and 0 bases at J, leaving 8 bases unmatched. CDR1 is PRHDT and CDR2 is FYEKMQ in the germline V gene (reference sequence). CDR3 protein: CASSPWTGAFSGANVLTF. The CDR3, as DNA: TGTGCCAGCAGCCCTTGGACAGGGGCCTTCTCTGGGGCCAACGTCCTGACTTTC. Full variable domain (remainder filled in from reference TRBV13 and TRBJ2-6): AAGVIQSPRHLIKEKRETATLKCYPIPRHDTVYWYQQGPGQDPQFLISFYEKMQSDKGSIPDRFSAQQFSDYHSELNMSSLELGDSALYFCASSPWTGAFSGANVLTFGAGSRLTVL.

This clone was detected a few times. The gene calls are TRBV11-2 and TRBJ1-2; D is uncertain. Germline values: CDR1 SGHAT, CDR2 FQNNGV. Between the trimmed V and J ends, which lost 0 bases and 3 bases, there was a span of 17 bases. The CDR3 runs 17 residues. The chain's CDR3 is CASSLDSRNSPHYGYTF. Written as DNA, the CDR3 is TGTGCCAGCAGCTTAGATAGTAGGAACTCTCCTCACTATGGCTACACCTTC.